This is a list of T cell receptor beta chains from one sample in a study of CD8 T cells in ankylosing spondylitis. TCRdb re-derived calls from the 5' RACE reads in MiXCR, one entry per CDR3 protein. The sample has a few hundred thousand distinct CDR3 sequences, 18% seen once. The sample taken for sequencing was blood, either unsorted or a sorted T cell fraction (not recorded which). The receptors stem from a male donor with ankylosing spondylitis or in good health (not recorded which). The conserved cysteine and the conserved F or W are not part of the CDR3 here.

TRBV6-5	TRBJ1-2	ASSYSTPHNYGYT
TRBV12-3/TRBV12-4	TRBJ1-1	ASTLAGVMNTEAF
TRBV18	TRBJ2-2	ASSPLTGYAGELF
TRBV9	TRBJ2-3	ASSVDGTPADTQY
TRBV9	TRBJ2-3	ASSVAGAGDTQY
TRBV12-3/TRBV12-4	TRBJ2-7	ASTSALESYEQY
TRBV6-5	TRBJ1-1	ASSYRQGYRFTEAF
TRBV4-2	TRBJ2-1	ASSQNWGEQF
TRBV6-5	TRBJ2-5	ASSCDCRDRHRETQY
TRBV3-1	TRBJ2-1	ASSHVASGSGEQF
TRBV12-3/TRBV12-4	TRBJ2-1	ASSLDRGIGLNEQF
TRBV7-9	TRBJ2-7	ASRHRDYYEQY
TRBV10-3	TRBJ2-2	AIRIIPAGGPHTGELF
TRBV12-3/TRBV12-4	TRBJ2-6	ASSSPWGFQSGANVLT
TRBV30	TRBJ2-5	AWSVGDSETQY
TRBV9	TRBJ2-7	ASSPIVLGTSHYEQY
TRBV7-8	TRBJ2-1	ASSLLSERELNEQF
TRBV7-3	TRBJ2-7	ASSLNGWSEQY
TRBV6-6	TRBJ2-7	ASRRDFDYEQY
TRBV6-5	TRBJ2-1	ASSYSAGYEQF